The entry that follows covers one T cell receptor (beta chain) sequence. This record comes from a study of cytomegalovirus exposure and HLA in healthy donors. With 60 Vbeta and 13 Jbeta primers, the PCR was carried out. Sequencing used immunoSEQ multiplex PCR; TCRdb keeps in-frame clones, though not all of them. Of about 170,000 clones in the sample, under 90% were seen once. CDR3 length: 17 residues. CDR1 is SGHNT and CDR2 is YENEEA in the germline V gene. V shed 5 bases and J 6 bases; nucleotides not matched to a gene: 15. The V gene is TRBV11-3, the J gene TRBJ2-2; 7 nucleotides line up with TRBD1. Sample: PBMCs. This clonotype was obtained from a male donor in good health and CMV-seronegative. CDR3 loop: CASSPTDRATRAGELFF. CDR3 nucleotides: TGTGCCAGCAGCCCAACCGACAGGGCGACCAGAGCCGGGGAGCTGTTTTTT.